These 23 T cell receptor beta chains were sequenced from one sample in a study of OX40 agonist ivuxolimab in advanced cancers. Clones were sequenced by immunoSEQ multiplex PCR, and TCRdb holds only the in-frame ones, with some missing. Of tens of thousands of clones in the sample, 70% to 90% were seen once. The starting material was CD4+ or CD8+ T cells sorted from blood, obtained in a trial of the OX40 agonist ivuxolimab. The source is an adult with an advanced solid tumor such as melanoma, head and neck, liver or kidney cancer.

The rearrangement joins TRBV6-5 to TRBJ2-3; maybe TRBD2 (6 bases). V lost 0 bases and J 0 bases, leaving 10 bases between the germline ends. The CDR3 length is 16 residues. CDR1 is MNHEY, CDR2 SVGAGI, per germline. The CDR3 coding sequence is TGTGCCAGCAGTTACTCAGGGACTGCTAGCACAGATACGCAGTATTTT. It codes for CASSYSGTASTDTQYF.

This rearrangement joins TRBV23-1 to TRBJ2-3, with TRBD2 matching 7 bases. TRBV23-1 is an open reading frame, and its role is uncertain. There are 11 residues in the CDR3. The junction had 7 bases not matched to a gene; V was cut back by 6 bases and J by 13 bases. The CDR3: CASRLPTSEYF. CDR3 DNA: TGCGCCAGCAGACTCCCAACTAGCGAGTATTTT.

The chain recombines TRBV7-8 with TRBJ1-4; TRBD1 agrees at 10 bases. Per germline, CDR1 SGHVS and CDR2 FQNEAQ. The junction had 5 bases not matched to a gene; V was cut back by 2 bases and J by 8 bases. The CDR3 spans 15 residues. The CDR3 is CASSLSGQGYEKLFF. CDR3 in DNA: TGTGCCAGCAGCTTATCGGGACAGGGGTACGAAAAACTGTTTTTT.

The chain is built from TRBV5-6 and TRBJ1-2; a weak D match, TRBD1 (5 bases). This CDR3 is built from 13 residues. Between the trimmed V and J ends, which lost 0 bases and 3 bases, there was a span of 6 bases. Per the germline V gene, CDR1 is SGHDT and CDR2 is YYEEEE. The CDR3 DNA is TGTGCCAGCAGCTTGGTAGGGGACTATGGCTACACCTTC. This translates into CASSLVGDYGYTF.

The chain joins TRBV5-1 to TRBJ1-1; 8 bases line up with TRBD1. The V segment lost 4 bases and the J segment 7 bases; nucleotides outside the gene matches: 3. This CDR3 has 12 amino acids. In germline, CDR1 is SGHRS, CDR2 YFSETQ. The CDR3 spells CASSVQGVEAFF. The CDR3 nucleotides read TGCGCCAGCAGCGTACAGGGGGTTGAAGCTTTCTTT.

The gene calls are TRBV6-6 and TRBJ2-3; D is perhaps TRBD1 or TRBD2 (6 bases each). There are 16 residues in the CDR3. V shed 6 bases and J shed 2 bases, with 18 bases lying between them. Germline lookup yields CDR1 MNHNY and CDR2 SVGAGI (reference sequence). The chain's CDR3 is CASRLTPGAVTDTQYF. DNA of the CDR3: TGTGCCAGCAGACTAACTCCGGGGGCCGTCACAGATACGCAGTATTTT.

The genes are TRBV19 and TRBJ2-3; 7 nucleotides match TRBD2. The germline CDR1 and CDR2 sequences are LNHDA and SQIVND (reference sequence). The CDR3 is 16 amino acids. After removal of 5 bases from V and 0 bases from J, the junction contained 8 bases not matched to a gene. The CDR3 coding sequence is TGTGCCAGTAGTTCCAGGACTAGTACTAGCACAGATACGCAGTATTTT. Translated: CASSSRTSTSTDTQYF.

J is TRBJ2-1 and V is TRBV7-8; no clear D gene. Per the germline V gene, CDR1 is SGHVS and CDR2 is FQNEAQ. Deletions cut 5 bases from V and 9 bases from J, with 11 bases between. This CDR3 has 12 amino acids. CDR3 coding DNA: TGTGCCAGCAGCAGCCCCGGCGGTGAGCAGTTCTTC. It specifies CASSSPGGEQFF. Looking up the rest from reference TRBV7-8 and TRBJ2-1 gives the full variable domain: GAGVSQSPRYKVAKRGQDVALRCDPISGHVSLFWYQQALGQGPEFLTYFQNEAQLDKSGLPSDRFFAERPEGSVSTLKIQRTQQEDSAVYLCASSSPGGEQFFGPGTRLTVL.

The chain recombines TRBV25-1 with TRBJ1-2, with D perhaps TRBD1 (6 bases). The CDR3 length is 12 residues. The V end was cut by 6 bases, the J end by 8 bases, with 13 bases between. Germline CDR1 MGHDK, CDR2 SYGVNS. DNA for the CDR3: TGTGCCAGCAGCCCTACAGGGTTGGGCTACACCTTC. It encodes CASSPTGLGYTF.

V is TRBV7-2 and J is TRBJ2-7; the D is unclear. The germline V gene encodes CDR1 SGHTA and CDR2 FQGNSA. There are 13 residues in the CDR3. V shed 0 bases and J shed 6 bases, with 9 bases lying between them. CDR3 DNA sequence: TGTGCCAGCAGCTTAGCTTCGATTCCCGAGCAGTACTTC. Protein: CASSLASIPEQYF. Using reference TRBV7-2 and TRBJ2-7 for the parts outside the CDR3, the full variable domain is GAGVSQSPSNKVTEKGKDVELRCDPISGHTALYWYRQSLGQGLEFLIYFQGNSAPDKSGLPSDRFSAERTGGSVSTLTIQRTQQEDSAVYLCASSLASIPEQYFGPGTRLTVT.

This chain uses TRBV5-1 with TRBJ1-2, with D uncertain. V lost 7 bases, J lost 0 bases, and 10 bases lay in between. CDR1 and CDR2 (germline): SGHRS, YFSETQ. The CDR3 is made up of 13 amino acids. The CDR3 spells CASALGTNYGYTF. CDR3 DNA sequence: TGCGCCAGCGCCCTGGGGACTAACTATGGCTACACCTTC.

The count of this clone is one. V and J are TRBV15 and TRBJ1-3; D gene ambiguous. Germline V gene lookup returns CDR1 LNHNV and CDR2 YYDKDF (reference sequence). This CDR3 is 15 amino acids long. V was cut by 0 bases and J by 5 bases, with 11 bases left in between. CDR3: CATSRDLTPRNTIYF. CDR3 nucleotides: TGTGCCACCAGCAGAGACCTCACCCCACGAAACACCATATATTTT. The whole variable domain, remainder taken from reference TRBV15 and TRBJ1-3, is DAMVIQNPRYQVTQFGKPVTLSCSQTLNHNVMYWYQQKSSQAPKLLFHYYDKDFNNEADTPDNFQSRRPNTSFCFLDIRSPGLGDTAMYLCATSRDLTPRNTIYFGEGSWLTVV.

This chain links TRBV5-1 with TRBJ1-2, with D perhaps TRBD1 (6 bases). CDR3 length equals 14 residues. The germline gives CDR1 SGHRS, CDR2 YFSETQ. The V gene lost 7 bases and the J gene lost 0 bases, with 13 bases spanning the gap. For the CDR3, the DNA is TGCGCCAGCGGGCTGGACAGTCCTAACTATGGCTACACCTTC. This translates into CASGLDSPNYGYTF. The whole variable domain, remainder taken from reference TRBV5-1 and TRBJ1-2, is KAGVTQTPRYLIKTRGQQVTLSCSPISGHRSVSWYQQTPGQGLQFLFEYFSETQRNKGNFPGRFSGRQFSNSRSEMNVSTLELGDSALYLCASGLDSPNYGYTFGSGTRLTVV.

This clone showed up just a few times. The chain uses TRBV5-1 and TRBJ2-3; D may correspond to TRBD1 or TRBD2 (6 bases each). The CDR3 extends over 18 amino acids. The V gene's germline CDR1 is SGHRS and CDR2 YFSETQ. V lost 4 bases and J lost 11, with 32 bases in between. The CDR3 protein is CASSPTPSGGPSRVEQYF. The CDR3 coding sequence is TGCGCCAGCAGCCCCACCCCTAGTGGGGGGCCCTCTAGGGTGGAGCAGTATTTT. The variable domain in full, with the rest retrieved from reference TRBV5-1 and TRBJ2-3, is KAGVTQTPRYLIKTRGQQVTLSCSPISGHRSVSWYQQTPGQGLQFLFEYFSETQRNKGNFPGRFSGRQFSNSRSEMNVSTLELGDSALYLCASSPTPSGGPSRVEQYFGPGTRLTVL.

The V and J genes are TRBV7-9 and TRBJ1-4, with 9 bases identical to TRBD1. Germline CDR1 and CDR2: SEHNR and FQNEAQ (reference sequence). The junction had 12 bases not matched to a gene; V was cut back by 4 bases and J by 12 bases. The CDR3 spans 15 residues. The DNA for the CDR3 is TGTGCCAGCAGCTCGGGACAGGGCGCCCCCGCGGAACTGTTTTTT. Amino acids: CASSSGQGAPAELFF.

The J gene is TRBJ1-3, the V gene TRBV14; D call uncertain. V dropped 4 bases and J dropped 0 bases, with 10 bases sitting between them. Germline CDR1 is SGHDN and CDR2 is FVKESK. This CDR3 region has 15 residues. The CDR3: CASSPYMFSGNTIYF. The CDR3 coding sequence is TGTGCCAGCAGCCCATATATGTTCTCTGGAAACACCATATATTTT.

This sequence joins TRBV5-4 and TRBJ2-5; 7 bases fit TRBD1. V trimming: 6 bases; J trimming: 11 bases; junction bases outside the gene matches: 22. The CDR3 covers 16 residues. The germline gives CDR1 SGHNT, CDR2 YYREEE (reference sequence). The CDR3, as DNA: TGTGCCAGCACCTTAGGCACAGGGGTTAATGAGTTTGAGCAGTACTTC. Encoded protein: CASTLGTGVNEFEQYF.

The chain carries TRBV10-1 and TRBJ2-2, with D tentatively TRBD2 (6 bases). CDR1 is WNHNN, CDR2 SYGVQD, per germline (reference sequence). V dropped 9 bases and J dropped 4 bases, with 15 bases sitting between them. This CDR3 is 14 amino acids long. CDR3 in DNA: TGCGCCAGTCGCGCGGGGCCTAGCACCGGGGAGCTGTTTTTT. It encodes CASRAGPSTGELFF.

V is TRBV18 and J is TRBJ2-1; the D gene could be TRBD1 or TRBD2 (6 bases each). V gave up 7 bases and J gave up 7 bases, with 20 bases separating them. The V gene's germline CDR1 is KGHSH and CDR2 LQKENI. The length of the CDR3 is 15 residues. The CDR3 DNA follows: TGTGCCAGCTTATCCTCGAGGGGGGCCGGGAATGAGCAGTTCTTC. As protein: CASLSSRGAGNEQFF. The complete variable domain, with remaining parts taken from reference TRBV18 and TRBJ2-1, reads NAGVMQNPRHLVRRRGQEARLRCSPMKGHSHVYWYRQLPEEGLKFMVYLQKENIIDESGMPKERFSAEFPKEGPSILRIQQVVRGDSAAYFCASLSSRGAGNEQFFGPGTRLTVL.

The J gene is TRBJ1-4, the V gene TRBV28; D gene ambiguous. The CDR3 sequence is 14 residues long. V was shortened by 3 bases and J by 7 bases, with 12 bases between the two germline ends. The germline V gene has CDR1 MDHEN and CDR2 SYDVKM. The CDR3 region is CASSFLWAGEKLFF. CDR3 bases: TGTGCCAGCAGTTTTCTCTGGGCGGGTGAAAAACTGTTTTTT.

The chain carries TRBV5-1 and TRBJ1-1; D not resolved. This CDR3 region has 14 residues. V shed 0 bases and J shed 0 bases, with 6 bases lying between them. CDR1 and CDR2 from the germline V gene are SGHRS and YFSETQ. CDR3 in DNA: TGCGCCAGCAGCTTGGAACGGATGAACACTGAAGCTTTCTTT. It encodes CASSLERMNTEAFF.

The V call is TRBV7-2, the J call TRBJ1-3; D ambiguous. The CDR3 sequence is 13 residues long. The V gene lost 8 bases and the J gene lost 0 bases, with 8 bases spanning the gap. Germline CDR1 SGHTA, CDR2 FQGNSA. For the CDR3, the DNA is TGTGCCAGCCGGAGGGCCTCTGGAAACACCATATATTTT. It translates to CASRRASGNTIYF. The full variable domain, with the rest looked up from reference TRBV7-2 and TRBJ1-3, is GAGVSQSPSNKVTEKGKDVELRCDPISGHTALYWYRQSLGQGLEFLIYFQGNSAPDKSGLPSDRFSAERTGGSVSTLTIQRTQQEDSAVYLCASRRASGNTIYFGEGSWLTVV.

CDR3: CATTERTDTQYF. The CDR3 region has the DNA TGTGCCACCACCGAGCGAACAGATACGCAGTATTTT. This rearrangement joins TRBV28 to TRBJ2-3; D call uncertain. Trimming stripped 10 bases from V and 3 bases from J, with 11 bases between. The germline V gene encodes CDR1 MDHEN and CDR2 SYDVKM. This CDR3 has 12 amino acids.